The present T cell receptor beta chain was sequenced within a study of blood T cell repertoires in COVID-19. TCRdb's copy holds only in-frame clones and misses some; the assay was immunoSEQ multiplex PCR. Of roughly 230,000 clones in the sample, more than 70% were seen once. Specimen: peripheral blood. This sequence originates from a man aged 40-50 years with active or convalescent COVID-19.

In DNA form, the CDR3 reads TGTGCCTGGGGAGCGGGAGCGGGAGATACGCAGTATTTT. Protein: CAWGAGAGDTQYF. The J gene is TRBJ2-3, the V gene TRBV30; TRBD2 aligns across 8 bases. Germline V lookup: CDR1 GTSNPN, CDR2 SVGIG (reference sequence). V gave up 5 bases and J gave up 5 bases; unmatched junction bases: 6. The CDR3 contains 13 residues.